This TCR beta chain was recorded in a study of CD8+ T cells in alopecia areata listed by TCRdb under 2018. Regarding the study in general: The treated patients, all with moderate-to-severe alopecia areata, were enrolled in an open-label pilot trial of oral tofacitinib given at 5 to 10 mg twice daily. High-throughput TCRbeta sequencing was used to examine T cell clonal expansion in alopecia areata in both the C3H/HeJ mouse model and human patients. Patients received tofacitinib for 6 to 18 months and were then followed off drug for 6 months to check for delayed response and recurrence. RNA came from the PAXgene miRNA kit for fixed scalp, the miRNeasy kit for PBMCs, and the RNeasy kit for mouse skin. Amplification of TCRbeta CDR3 regions was done by immunoSEQ multiplex PCR using 35 Vbeta forward primers and 13 Jbeta reverse primers. Disease severity in treated patients was measured with the SALT score, which quantifies the percentage of affected scalp surface area. Scalp clonality was compared among normal scalp (n=4), patchy alopecia areata scalp (n=8), and alopecia totalis/universalis scalp (n=8). Human TCRbeta sequencing covered scalp tissue and sorted CD4+ and CD8+ peripheral blood T cells from patchy and totalis/universalis alopecia areata patients and healthy controls. Biopsies were taken from tofacitinib-treated patients at baseline and at 4 and 24 weeks of treatment, and a later scalp biopsy was taken in several of the tofacitinib-treated patients.

Beyond this particular receptor, the publication reports: Many expanded lesional clones persisted in scalp and blood during tofacitinib treatment, which may partly explain relapse after stopping treatment. Compared with normal scalp, lesional scalp had higher clonality and more expanded CD8+ clones, particularly in alopecia totalis/universalis, a pattern that suggests antigenic drive. The treated cohort was small, with a single nonresponder, so links between baseline CD8+ expansion and response need larger studies. Compared with mice, TCR sequences shared between patients were less clear, possibly partly because of HLA diversity across the patient population. Unlike mouse skin, which is dominated by gammadelta T cells, normal human skin has resident alphabeta T cells that are also sequenced, and this complicates analysis of the scalp TCR repertoire. Tofacitinib significantly lowered scalp clonality and the number of expanded CD8+ clones among the top 100 scalp clones.

The CDR3 spans 15 residues, from the cysteine through the phenylalanine. Only the CDR3 DNA is retained, 45 bases long and in frame from the first base. Based on the germline V gene (reference sequence), the CDR1 and CDR2 sequences are LNHNV and YYDKDF. V and J are truncated by 4 bases and 10 bases respectively, leaving an intervening sequence of 20 bases. A single count supports this clone. Its binding antigen is unknown. No base quality information exists; no much larger clone differs at one position. Library preparation used the immunoSEQ multiplex PCR assay. For TCR sequencing, RNA was extracted from every sample and reverse transcribed into cDNA to serve as template. SuperScript III was used for first-strand cDNA synthesis, primed with a 2:1 mix of oligo-dT and random hexamers. A synthetic immune receptor repertoire was used to assess amplification bias, and residual bias was removed computationally. The paper's data handling went like this. Raw reads were preprocessed to remove errors, and CDR3 was defined by IMGT conventions from the conserved cysteine to phenylalanine. Clonality was computed by normalizing Shannon entropy by log2 of the number of productive unique TCRs and subtracting the result from 1. Whether scalp clones were CD4 or CD8 was inferred by matching scalp TCRbeta sequences against CD4 and CD8 repertoires sorted from blood. Held by TCRdb, this immuneACCESS table contains in-frame sequences only and omits some clones. Under half of the omission traces to an unresolved V gene where checked; the cause of the rest is unknown. Clonal size and the V and J genes are those of that table, whereas D and trimming came from the DNA. This sample gives 150,000 to 200,000 clones in total; 60% of them show up just once. The ten largest clones take up under 1.2% of the sample.

The time point label for this specimen denotes: 24 weeks on oral tofacitinib. The treatment or condition tag for this specimen amounts to: oral pan-JAK inhibitor, 5-10 mg twice daily. Lesional scalp punch biopsies and peripheral blood were obtained from alopecia areata patients. After PBMCs were isolated by density centrifugation and stained for CD3, CD4 and CD8, a FACSAria was used to sort CD4+ and CD8+ T cells. The V and J segments used are TRBV15 and TRBJ2-1; the D gene cannot be named for sure. The sequences come from CD4+ T cells sorted from blood, collected at week 24, from a patient treated with tofacitinib. The source is a human donor with alopecia areata. The CDR3 here reads CATSIEGLQNPEQFF. DNA sequence: TGTGCCACCAGCATAGAAGGTCTGCAAAACCCGGAGCAGTTCTTC.